The 8 T cell receptor beta chains below were found in one sample sequenced in a study of blood T cell repertoires in COVID-19. Method: immunoSEQ multiplex PCR; TCRdb's copy keeps in-frame clones and lacks some. This table holds about 170,000 clones, approximately 90% found once. What was sequenced was peripheral blood. Source of these receptors: a man younger than 35 with COVID-19, enrolled during active disease.

The chain joins TRBV11-2 to TRBJ2-4; 10 nucleotides agree with TRBD2. The V gene's germline CDR1 is SGHAT and CDR2 FQNNGV. CDR3 length: 16 residues. V gave up 3 bases and J gave up 7 bases; unmatched junction bases: 9. The CDR3 coding sequence is TGTGCCAGCAGCTTGGGTCTAGCGGGAGAAGATAACATTCAGTACTTC. Translation gives CASSLGLAGEDNIQYF.

The chain uses TRBV6-2 or TRBV6-3 and TRBJ2-2, with a weak D call TRBD2 (6 bases). This CDR3 is built from 13 residues. Germline V gives CDR1 MNHEY, CDR2 SVGEGT. V lost 5 bases to trimming and J lost 4 bases, with 8 bases between them. The CDR3 here is CASSGTVTGELFF. The CDR3 DNA is TGTGCCAGCAGTGGGACTGTCACCGGGGAGCTGTTTTTT.

Concerning this clone: The junction shows a germline mismatch at one end, possibly a read error. The chain has TRBV15 and TRBJ1-4, with 7 bases fitting TRBD1. Germline loops: CDR1 LNHNV, CDR2 YYDKDF (reference sequence). This CDR3 spans 15 amino acids. This CDR3 is CATSPRQGSDEKLLF. The CDR3 region has the DNA TGTGCCACCAGCCCCCGACAGGGTTCGGATGAAAAACTGCTTTTT.

The chain couples TRBV7-8 to TRBJ2-7; D possibly corresponds to TRBD2 (5 bases). The CDR3 runs to 15 residues. Trimming took off 5 bases at V and 7 bases at J, with 21 bases between the two ends. The germline gives CDR1 SGHVS, CDR2 FQNEAQ. CDR3 DNA: TGTGCCAGCAGCCCCCAAACCTCCGGGCGAGGGGAGCAGTACTTC. This codes for CASSPQTSGRGEQYF.

CDR3 residues: CASSQVLLAVPAGEQYF. The DNA for the CDR3 is TGCGCCAGCAGCCAAGTACTACTAGCGGTCCCAGCGGGTGAGCAGTACTTC. The chain has TRBV4-3 and TRBJ2-7; 8 nucleotides match TRBD2. Germline loops: CDR1 LGHNA, CDR2 YSLEER. The CDR3 has 17 residues. The J segment lost 7 bases and the V segment lost 1 base, leaving 15 bases of the junction unmatched.

This CDR3 is CATSRLGQGDQPQHF. CDR3 sequence (DNA): TGTGCCACCAGCAGACTCGGGCAGGGTGATCAGCCCCAGCATTTT. This chain connects TRBV15 to TRBJ1-5, with a possible D match to TRBD1 (5 bases). The CDR3 contains 15 residues. Looked up from germline, CDR1 is LNHNV and CDR2 is YYDKDF (reference sequence). The V and J ends lost 2 bases and 5 bases respectively, with 13 bases between them.

The V and J genes are TRBV14 and TRBJ1-2; 9 bases fit TRBD1. V lost 1 base, J lost 4 bases, and 10 bases stayed unmatched. CDR1 SGHDN and CDR2 FVKESK come from the germline V gene. The CDR3 length is 17 residues. DNA for the CDR3: TGTGCCAGCAGCCAAGGGCCGATCCGGGACAGGGTCTATGGCTACACCTTC. Amino acids: CASSQGPIRDRVYGYTF.

The chain is built from TRBV7-6 and TRBJ2-5; 7 positions agree with TRBD2. The CDR3 has 15 residues. In germline, CDR1 is SGHVS, CDR2 FNYEAQ. V was clipped by 0 bases and J by 0 bases; unmatched bases: 1. The CDR3 protein is CASSLAGGHQETQYF. The CDR3 DNA reads as TGTGCCAGCAGCTTAGCGGGAGGGCACCAAGAGACCCAGTACTTC.